These T cell receptor beta chains were read from a single sample in a study of T-cell reconstitution after alpha-beta-depleted transplantation in children. TCRdb itself ran the PCR reads through MiXCR, one entry per CDR3 protein. The sample consists of 250,000 to 350,000 distinct CDR3 sequences, more than 8% of them appearing once. Sequencing was performed on PBMCs from the stem cell graft donor, taken from the stem cell graft. The receptors were sampled from a human donor who donated a stem cell graft to a child with SCID. Both conserved end residues are part of each CDR3. The D gene is left open where the match is weak. A row's size may be missing; if present it is once, few, many or a size class.

size | D | J | length | V | CDR3 | DNA
many | - | TRBJ2-1 | 13 | TRBV10-3 | CAIRSEGLFEQFF | TGTGCCATCAGATCCGAGGGGCTTTTTGAGCAGTTCTTC
few | TRBD1 | TRBJ2-2 | 15 | TRBV10-3 | CAIRKDRGETGELFF | TGTGCCATCAGGAAGGACAGGGGGGAGACCGGGGAGCTGTTTTTT
- | TRBD2 | TRBJ2-2 | 15 | TRBV5-8 | CASRKGLANTGQLFF | TGTGCCAGCAGAAAGGGACTAGCCAACACCGGGCAGCTGTTTTTT
few | - | TRBJ2-2 | 15 | TRBV27 | CASSLFTLGTGELFF | TGTGCCAGCAGTTTATTCACCCTAGGGACCGGGGAGCTGTTTTTT
few | - | TRBJ2-7 | 14 | TRBV18 | CASSLARALYEQYF | TGTGCCAGCTCGCTGGCCAGAGCCCTCTACGAGCAGTACTTC
few | - | TRBJ2-3 | 12 | TRBV20-1 | CRQGGTTDTQYF | TGCAGACAGGGGGGGACCACAGATACGCAGTATTTT
- | TRBD1 | TRBJ1-4 | 16 | TRBV20-1 | CSASDRERATNEKLFF | TGCAGTGCTTCCGACAGGGAAAGGGCAACTAATGAAAAACTGTTTTTT
- | - | TRBJ2-7 | 17 | TRBV7-8 | CASSLSFGGSSSYEQYF | TGTGCCAGCAGCTTATCGTTTGGAGGATCTAGCTCCTACGAGCAGTACTTC
few | TRBD2 | TRBJ2-7 | 18 | TRBV3-1 | CASSQEGLGTSLSYEQYF | TGTGCCAGCAGCCAAGAGGGTCTGGGGACTAGTCTCTCCTACGAGCAGTACTTC
many | TRBD1 | TRBJ2-1 | 14 | TRBV5-1 | CASREWAGGDEQFF | TGCGCCAGCAGGGAGTGGGCAGGGGGCGATGAGCAGTTCTTC
many | TRBD2 | TRBJ2-1 | 17 | TRBV5-1 | CASSSGTSGGHYNEQFF | TGCGCCAGCAGCTCCGGGACTAGCGGGGGACACTACAATGAGCAGTTCTTC
- | - | TRBJ2-5 | 12 | TRBV29-1 | CSVVTGLETQYF | TGCAGCGTTGTGACGGGCCTGGAGACCCAGTACTTC
- | - | TRBJ2-5 | 14 | TRBV18 | CASSPLGLQETQYF | TGTGCCAGCTCACCACTGGGCCTCCAAGAGACCCAGTACTTC
- | TRBD1 | TRBJ2-3 | 13 | TRBV7-9 | CASSSQGADTQYF | TGTGCCAGCAGCTCTCAGGGGGCCGATACGCAGTATTTT
- | - | TRBJ1-1 | 14 | TRBV2 | CASIPVAGPTEAFF | TGTGCCAGCATCCCCGTGGCAGGACCCACTGAAGCTTTCTTT
many | TRBD2 | TRBJ2-5 | 16 | TRBV9 | CASSRTSGNLQETQYF | TGTGCCAGCAGTAGGACTAGCGGGAATCTACAAGAGACCCAGTACTTC
- | - | TRBJ1-1 | 14 | TRBV7-9 | CASSWETENTEAFF | TGTGCCAGCAGCTGGGAGACAGAGAACACTGAAGCTTTCTTT
many | TRBD2 | TRBJ2-3 | 15 | TRBV27 | CASRSSGGSTDTQYF | TGTGCCAGCAGATCCAGCGGGGGGAGCACAGATACGCAGTATTTT
many | - | TRBJ2-6 | 15 | TRBV5-1 | CASSVGVSGANVLTF | TGCGCCAGCAGCGTGGGGGTCTCTGGGGCCAACGTCCTGACTTTC
- | TRBD1 | TRBJ1-1 | 13 | TRBV25-1 | CASSEGGQGKAFF | TGTGCCAGCAGTGAAGGAGGACAGGGGAAAGCTTTCTTT
few | - | TRBJ2-3 | 15 | TRBV5-1 | CASSVWGSRTDTQYF | TGCGCCAGCAGCGTCTGGGGGTCCCGCACAGATACGCAGTATTTT
many | TRBD2 | TRBJ2-1 | 14 | TRBV7-9 | CASSLVRGENEQFF | TGTGCCAGCAGCTTAGTGCGGGGGGAAAATGAGCAGTTCTTC
- | - | TRBJ2-3 | 15 | TRBV5-4 | CASSLKARSTDTQYF | TGTGCCAGCAGCTTGAAAGCGAGAAGCACAGATACGCAGTATTTT
once | TRBD2 | TRBJ2-1 | 19 | TRBV11-2 | CASSHYAKIPGLAGNEQFF | TGTGCCAGCAGCCACTATGCAAAGATACCGGGACTAGCGGGCAATGAGCAGTTCTTC
few | - | TRBJ2-3 | 21 | TRBV3-1 | CASSQELVFLGHKSSTDTQYF | TGTGCCAGCAGCCAAGAGTTGGTCTTTCTGGGACACAAATCTAGCACAGATACGCAGTATTTT
many | - | TRBJ1-1 | 13 | TRBV5-1 | CASSLESDTEAFF | TGCGCCAGCAGCTTGGAATCAGACACTGAAGCTTTCTTT
few | - | TRBJ2-4 | 13 | TRBV5-1 | CASSLPTENIQYF | TGCGCCAGCAGCCTCCCCACAGAAAACATTCAGTACTTC
- | TRBD2 | TRBJ2-1 | 14 | TRBV27 | CASKRGASHNEQFF | TGTGCCAGCAAGCGGGGGGCTTCCCACAATGAGCAGTTCTTC
many | - | TRBJ2-2 | 16 | TRBV20-1 | CSASHGGALSTGELFF | TGCAGTGCTAGCCACGGTGGGGCGTTGAGCACCGGGGAGCTGTTTTTT
few | - | TRBJ1-1 | 15 | TRBV4-1 | CASSQGPGEGTEAFF | TGCGCCAGCAGCCAAGGGCCGGGGGAGGGAACTGAAGCTTTCTTT
- | TRBD1 | TRBJ2-1 | 17 | TRBV27 | CASSLSKTGGVGNEQFF | TGTGCCAGCAGTTTATCCAAAACAGGGGGCGTCGGAAATGAGCAGTTCTTC
- | - | TRBJ1-2 | 12 | TRBV12-3/TRBV12-4 | CANLGRGGGYTF | TGTGCCAACTTAGGGAGGGGCGGAGGCTACACCTTC
many | - | TRBJ2-2 | 15 | TRBV12-3/TRBV12-4 | CASSFGDALPGELFF | TGTGCCAGCAGTTTTGGGGATGCCCTTCCCGGGGAGCTGTTTTTT
few | - | TRBJ2-7 | 16 | TRBV12-3/TRBV12-4 | CASSPSAGGLLYEQYF | TGTGCCAGCAGTCCTAGTGCCGGGGGCCTCCTCTACGAGCAGTACTTC
- | - | TRBJ2-6 | 16 | TRBV3-1 | CASTGTSTSGANVLTF | TGTGCCAGCACCGGGACATCAACCTCTGGGGCCAACGTCCTGACTTTC
- | - | TRBJ2-5 | 15 | TRBV29-1 | CSVDLGEGAQETQYF | TGCAGCGTTGACCTGGGGGAAGGGGCACAAGAGACCCAGTACTTC
many | - | TRBJ2-1 | 14 | TRBV2 | CASIGGRIYNEQFF | TGTGCCAGCATCGGGGGCCGGATCTACAATGAGCAGTTCTTC
many | - | TRBJ1-1 | 17 | TRBV14 | CASSQASDTYMNTEAFF | TGTGCCAGCAGCCAAGCGTCGGACACCTACATGAACACTGAAGCTTTCTTT
many | TRBD1 | TRBJ2-3 | 16 | TRBV28 | CASSLNQGALRDTQYF | TGTGCCAGCAGTTTGAATCAGGGGGCTCTCAGAGATACGCAGTATTTT
- | - | TRBJ2-5 | 13 | TRBV5-1 | CASSLGYDETQYF | TGCGCCAGCAGCTTGGGCTACGATGAGACCCAGTACTTC
- | - | TRBJ2-1 | 15 | TRBV9 | CASSVVGGRGNEQFF | TGTGCCAGCAGCGTAGTGGGGGGGCGAGGGAATGAGCAGTTCTTC
- | - | TRBJ1-1 | 15 | TRBV5-1 | CASSFGTPQGTEAFF | TGCGCCAGCAGCTTTGGGACGCCTCAGGGCACTGAAGCTTTCTTT
many | - | TRBJ2-1 | 15 | TRBV12-3/TRBV12-4 | CASSLVVGIRGEQFF | TGTGCCAGCAGTTTAGTCGTGGGGATCCGGGGTGAGCAGTTCTTC
few | - | TRBJ2-7 | 14 | TRBV13 | CASSLSLRLPPQYF | TGTGCCAGCAGCCTCAGCTTAAGGCTTCCACCCCAGTACTTC
few | TRBD2 | TRBJ2-2 | 16 | TRBV5-1 | CASSLTSGGASGELFF | TGCGCCAGCAGCTTAACTAGCGGGGGGGCCTCCGGGGAGCTGTTTTTT
- | - | TRBJ2-5 | 13 | TRBV3-1 | CASSQELQETQYF | TGTGCCAGCAGCCAAGAATTGCAAGAGACCCAGTACTTC
- | - | TRBJ2-1 | 17 | TRBV7-9 | CASSLDFWGLSYNEQFF | TGTGCCAGCAGCTTAGATTTTTGGGGGCTCTCCTACAATGAGCAGTTCTTC
- | - | TRBJ1-1 | 12 | TRBV20-1 | CSARDGGTEAFF | TGCAGTGCTAGAGACGGAGGGACTGAAGCTTTCTTT
- | - | TRBJ2-5 | 12 | TRBV7-9 | CASRLPGETQYF | TGTGCCAGCAGATTACCTGGAGAGACCCAGTACTTC
- | - | TRBJ1-6 | 15 | TRBV13 | CASSASGDYNSPLHF | TGTGCCAGCAGCGCGTCGGGTGACTATAATTCACCCCTCCACTTT
few | TRBD1 | TRBJ2-1 | 16 | TRBV2 | CASRTGTGGLYNEQFF | TGTGCCAGCAGGACTGGGACAGGGGGTTTATACAATGAGCAGTTCTTC
few | TRBD2 | TRBJ2-7 | 14 | TRBV20-1 | CSARGGARLYEQYF | TGCAGTGCCCGGGGGGGGGCAAGACTTTACGAGCAGTACTTC
many | - | TRBJ1-1 | 16 | TRBV7-9 | CASSYYTLIPNTEAFF | TGTGCCAGCAGCTATTATACCTTGATCCCGAACACTGAAGCTTTCTTT
few | - | TRBJ2-3 | 13 | TRBV15 | CATSLLGTDTQYF | TGTGCCACCAGCTTGCTAGGAACAGATACGCAGTATTTT
- | TRBD1 | TRBJ2-3 | 13 | TRBV10-3 | CANQGTGTDTQYF | TGTGCCAACCAGGGGACAGGGACAGATACGCAGTATTTT
- | TRBD2 | TRBJ2-7 | 15 | TRBV9 | CTSSEGSLAGDEQYF | TGTACCAGCAGTGAGGGGAGCCTAGCGGGGGACGAGCAGTACTTC
many | - | TRBJ2-6 | 15 | TRBV12-3/TRBV12-4 | CASSLGRERANVLTF | TGTGCCAGCAGTTTAGGCAGGGAGAGGGCCAACGTCCTGACTTTC
- | TRBD1 | TRBJ1-1 | 14 | TRBV6-5 | CASRSGQGHTEAFF | TGTGCCAGCCGTTCCGGACAGGGGCACACTGAAGCTTTCTTT
few | - | TRBJ2-1 | 16 | TRBV5-1 | CASSLEVRSSYNEQFF | TGCGCCAGCAGCTTGGAAGTCCGCAGCTCCTACAATGAGCAGTTCTTC
- | - | TRBJ2-7 | 12 | TRBV7-8 | CASSLGDAEQYF | TGTGCCAGCAGCTTAGGTGACGCCGAGCAGTACTTC